This T cell receptor (beta chain) stems from a study of control samples from healthy donors and cancer patients. Generated by immunoSEQ multiplex PCR, the TCRdb table keeps only in-frame clones and is missing some. The top ten clones hold 1.3% of a sample with around 79,000 clones, 80% to 95% of them seen once. Between the trimmed V and J ends, which lost 3 bases and 3 bases, there was a span of 9 bases. CDR1 is MDHEN, CDR2 SYDVKM, per germline. There are 13 residues in the CDR3. V usage is TRBV28 and J usage is TRBJ2-7; D is ambiguous. Sample: PBMCs. This clonotype was obtained from a middle-aged woman with lung cancer. CDR3 sequence (DNA): TGTGCCAGCAGTTTGTCGGCCTACTACGAGCAGTACTTC. It is translated as CASSLSAYYEQYF.